Following are 20 T cell receptor beta chains from one sample sequenced in a study of cytomegalovirus exposure and HLA in healthy donors. PCR used 60 Vbeta primers and 13 Jbeta primers. Some clones are missing from TCRdb's copy, which holds only in-frame ones; the method was immunoSEQ multiplex PCR. The table lists under 200,000 clones, around 67% of them singletons. Sequencing was done on a sample of PBMCs. These TCRs come from a woman between 18 and 30 years old in good health and CMV-seropositive.

CDR3: CASSQLAGGRYEQYF. The CDR3 DNA reads TGCGCCAGCAGCCAACTAGCGGGGGGGCGTTACGAGCAGTACTTC. The chain is built from TRBV4-3 and TRBJ2-5; 12 bases fit TRBD2. The assigned J gene may be wrong: the sequence end matches TRBJ2-7 better. Per germline, CDR1 LGHNA and CDR2 YSLEER. The CDR3 sequence is 15 residues long.

There are a few counts of this clone. The rearrangement joins TRBV4-1 to TRBJ2-7; the D is unclear. This CDR3 is 16 amino acids long. The germline V and J ends were trimmed by 0 bases and 3 bases, with 15 bases remaining between them. The germline CDR1 and CDR2 sequences are MGHRA and YSYEKL. The CDR3, as DNA: TGCGCCAGCAGCCAAGAATGGCCATCTGCTCTCTACGAGCAGTACTTC. Protein product: CASSQEWPSALYEQYF.

The rearrangement joins TRBV19 to TRBJ2-7; TRBD2 agrees at 9 bases. Germline trimming cut 1 base from V and 5 bases from J; bases unmatched to any gene: 6. CDR1 is LNHDA and CDR2 is SQIVND in the germline V gene (reference sequence). The CDR3 sequence is 15 residues long. Here the CDR3 reads CASSIGASGMNEQYF. The DNA of the CDR3 is TGTGCCAGTAGTATAGGAGCTAGCGGGATGAACGAGCAGTACTTC.

The chain links TRBV5-1 to TRBJ1-6; a weak D match, TRBD1 (6 bases). Germline loops: CDR1 SGHRS, CDR2 YFSETQ. Deletions cut 0 bases from V and 0 bases from J, with 10 bases between. The CDR3 contains 17 residues. CDR3 residues: CASSLAGQSSYNSPLHF. The CDR3 DNA follows: TGCGCCAGCAGCTTGGCCGGACAGAGCTCCTATAATTCACCCCTCCACTTT.

The CDR3, as DNA: TGCGCCAGCAGGTCGGACAGGGGAATTGGGGGCTACACCTTC. Protein product: CASRSDRGIGGYTF. This chain uses TRBV10-2 with TRBJ1-2; 9 nucleotides agree with TRBD1. Germline-derived CDR1 and CDR2 are WSHSY and SAAADI. With 6 bases clipped from V and 8 bases from J, the junction kept 10 bases outside the gene matches. There are 14 residues in the CDR3.

The rearrangement links TRBV27 to TRBJ1-5; the D is unclear. Germline CDR1 and CDR2: MNHEY and SMNVEV (reference sequence). The CDR3 is 13 residues long. Trimming took 5 bases from V and 1 from J, leaving 6 bases between them. CDR3 coding DNA: TGTGCCAGCAGTCCTATGAGCAATCAGCCCCAGCATTTT. It specifies CASSPMSNQPQHF.

The rearrangement links TRBV5-1 to TRBJ2-3; D may be TRBD2 (6 bases). V shed 7 bases and J shed 1 base, with 10 bases lying between them. The CDR3 has 13 residues. Germline V gene data show CDR1 as SGHRS and CDR2 as YFSETQ. CDR3 sequence (DNA): TGCGCCAGCTCCGGGACTGGCACAGATACGCAGTATTTT. Its translation is CASSGTGTDTQYF.

The rearrangement links TRBV27 to TRBJ2-1; no clear D gene. This CDR3 contains 15 residues. Trimming removed 6 bases at V and 0 bases at J, with 12 bases between. Germline V gene data show CDR1 as MNHEY and CDR2 as SMNVEV (reference sequence). The CDR3, as DNA: TGTGCCAGCAGAACGCTGTCTAGCTCCTACAATGAGCAGTTCTTC. Translation gives CASRTLSSSYNEQFF.

V and J are TRBV27 and TRBJ1-2; D possibly corresponds to TRBD1 (6 bases). Per the germline V gene, CDR1 is MNHEY and CDR2 is SMNVEV (reference sequence). Trimming pared 5 bases from V and 3 bases from J, leaving 13 bases between. This CDR3 contains 14 residues. The CDR3 region has the DNA TGTGCCAGCAGTGCCAGGGGAAGGTACTATGGCTACACCTTC. This translates into CASSARGRYYGYTF.

The V call is TRBV12-5, the J call TRBJ1-4, with no clear D. Germline lookup yields CDR1 LGHNT and CDR2 FRNRAP. V was trimmed by 7 bases and J by 6 bases, leaving 21 bases between them. This CDR3 contains 16 residues. The CDR3 sequence: CASAPSGLLTDEKLFF. CDR3 DNA: TGTGCTAGTGCTCCCTCCGGACTACTGACTGATGAAAAACTGTTTTTT.

The genes are TRBV10-3 and TRBJ1-4, with D unresolved. Germline CDR1 ENHRY, CDR2 SYGVKD. This CDR3 spans 13 amino acids. Deletions cut 6 bases from V and 8 bases from J, with 13 bases between. The CDR3 reads CAISREIREKLFF. In nucleotides, the CDR3 is TGTGCCATCAGCCGGGAAATACGGGAAAAACTGTTTTTT.

This chain joins TRBV30 and TRBJ1-5; possible D gene TRBD1, 6 bases. The V gene's germline CDR1 is GTSNPN and CDR2 SVGIG (reference sequence). This CDR3 region has 14 residues. Trimming removed 0 bases from V and 3 bases from J, with 9 bases in between. This chain's CDR3 is CAWSVYRDNQPQHF. The CDR3 DNA reads as TGTGCCTGGAGTGTTTACAGGGACAATCAGCCCCAGCATTTT.

V gene TRBV6-1 combines with J gene TRBJ1-4; the D gene is possibly TRBD1 (6 bases). Germline loops: CDR1 MNHNS, CDR2 SASEGT. CDR3 length: 12 residues. The CDR3: CAVTQGREKLFF. CDR3 DNA sequence: TGTGCTGTAACACAGGGAAGGGAAAAACTGTTTTTT.

This chain joins TRBV18 and TRBJ1-2; D is ambiguous. Germline V gene lookup returns CDR1 KGHSH and CDR2 LQKENI. Trimming removed 1 base from V and 4 bases from J, with 7 bases in between. This CDR3 region has 13 residues. The CDR3 DNA follows: TGTGCCAGCTCACCACAGTCAGGCTATGGCTACACCTTC. Protein sequence: CASSPQSGYGYTF.

The chain employs TRBV9 and TRBJ1-1; no clear D gene. V lost 4 bases and J lost 2, with 15 bases in between. The CDR3 loop spans 15 amino acids. The germline V gene encodes CDR1 SGDLS and CDR2 YYNGEE. The CDR3 DNA reads as TGTGCCAGCAGCCCCATTGGCCCCGTTAACACTGAAGCTTTCTTT. Protein: CASSPIGPVNTEAFF.

This clone has just a few counts. The chain has TRBV18 and TRBJ2-7; weak D call: TRBD1 (7 bases). The CDR3 sequence is 15 residues long. Germline V gives CDR1 KGHSH, CDR2 LQKENI. V was pared by 0 bases and J by 2 bases, with 11 bases between. Written as DNA, the CDR3 is TGTGCCAGCTCACCACCGGGCAGGGGGGCCTACGAGCAGTACTTC. This translates into CASSPPGRGAYEQYF.

V usage is TRBV5-1 and J usage is TRBJ2-1; D is perhaps TRBD2 (5 bases). Germline CDR1 and CDR2: SGHRS and YFSETQ. CDR3 length: 13 residues. V was clipped by 0 bases and J by 11 bases, with 12 bases between them. CDR3 sequence (DNA): TGCGCCAGCAGCTTGGACGGTTCCGGGAAGCAGTTCTTC. Its protein product is CASSLDGSGKQFF.

The chain couples TRBV4-2 to TRBJ2-3; TRBD2 matches at 12 bases. This CDR3 is 16 amino acids long. Looked up from germline, CDR1 is LGHNA and CDR2 is YNFKEQ. The V and J ends lost 6 bases and 2 bases, in that order; junction bases with no gene match: 6. The CDR3 nucleotides read TGTGCCAGCAGACAGACTAGCGGGGGCCTCACAGATACGCAGTATTTT. Amino acid sequence: CASRQTSGGLTDTQYF.

The gene calls are TRBV28 and TRBJ2-4, with D perhaps TRBD2 (5 bases). The CDR3 sequence is 14 residues long. V was shortened by 5 bases and J by 10 bases, with 18 bases between the two germline ends. Germline CDR1 and CDR2: MDHEN and SYDVKM. The DNA of the CDR3 is TGTGCCAGCAGTCCCGATCCAGGAGGAAAAATTCAGTACTTC. The encoded protein is CASSPDPGGKIQYF.

In its sample, this clone was seen a few times. V gene TRBV27 combines with J gene TRBJ2-5, with 8 bases aligning to TRBD2. Germline assignment: CDR1 MNHEY and CDR2 SMNVEV (reference sequence). This CDR3 comprises 14 residues. Germline trimming cut 10 bases from V and 5 bases from J; bases unmatched to any gene: 12. Written as DNA, the CDR3 is TGTGCCACCACGAGCGGGGGCGCCCGGGAGACCCAGTACTTC. Protein product: CATTSGGARETQYF.